One and the same sample provided the 21 T cell receptor beta chains below, sequenced in a study of pediatric ulcerative colitis. Assay used: immunoSEQ multiplex PCR; TCRdb lists only in-frame clones, some missing. The sample includes 15,000 or so clones, 85% to 90% seen only once; the top ten take approximately 0.92%. Sequencing used blood. The receptors were sampled from a boy under 18 with moderate ulcerative colitis.

V gene TRBV5-1 combines with J gene TRBJ2-3, with D perhaps TRBD2 (6 bases). The CDR3 is 15 residues long. V lost 4 bases and J 2 bases, leaving 14 bases between the germline ends. Germline V gene sequence: CDR1 SGHRS, CDR2 YFSETQ. The chain's CDR3 is CASSRIPGDTDTQYF. CDR3 DNA: TGCGCCAGCAGCCGTATTCCGGGGGACACAGATACGCAGTATTTT.

J is TRBJ2-1 and V is TRBV5-4; 7 bases fit TRBD2. Germline V lookup: CDR1 SGHNT, CDR2 YYREEE (reference sequence). The CDR3 is made up of 16 amino acids. V was clipped by 4 bases and J by 0 bases; unmatched bases: 7. CDR3 protein: CASSLSGGSSYNEQFF. In DNA form, the CDR3 reads TGTGCCAGCAGCCTGTCCGGCGGGAGCTCCTACAATGAGCAGTTCTTC.

In its sample, this clone was seen once. The rearrangement links TRBV28 to TRBJ1-3; D uncertain. CDR3 length equals 12 residues. Between the trimmed V and J ends, which lost 3 bases and 4 bases, there was a span of 4 bases. Germline CDR1 and CDR2: MDHEN and SYDVKM. CDR3 sequence reads: CASSFGGNTIYF. For the CDR3, the DNA is TGTGCCAGCAGTTTTGGGGGAAACACCATATATTTT.

This chain connects TRBV7-2 to TRBJ1-1; 7 bases are shared with TRBD1. Germline V gene sequence: CDR1 SGHTA, CDR2 FQGNSA. The V gene end was trimmed by 3 bases and the J gene end by 4 bases; junction bases not matched to a gene: 5. The CDR3 has 14 amino acids. The CDR3 nucleotides read TGTGCCAGCAGCTTCAGGGGGTCGGTCACTGAAGCTTTCTTT. Translated: CASSFRGSVTEAFF. Based on the CDR3 plus reference TRBV7-2 and TRBJ1-1, the full variable domain is GAGVSQSPSNKVTEKGKDVELRCDPISGHTALYWYRQSLGQGLEFLIYFQGNSAPDKSGLPSDRFSAERTGGSVSTLTIQRTQQEDSAVYLCASSFRGSVTEAFFGQGTRLTVV.

This clone was recorded only once. The chain employs TRBV4-3 and TRBJ2-7; D perhaps matches TRBD1 (6 bases). Germline V gene lookup returns CDR1 LGHNA and CDR2 YSLEER. Trimming cost V 3 bases and J 2 bases, with 14 bases left between them. The CDR3 sequence is 15 residues long. The CDR3 coding sequence is TGCGCCAGCAGCCAGGCCGGACAGCCAACCTACGAGCAGTACTTC. Translated: CASSQAGQPTYEQYF.

V is TRBV5-5 and J is TRBJ2-7; 10 bases fit TRBD1. This CDR3 region has 14 residues. Looked up from germline, CDR1 is SGHKS and CDR2 is YYEKEE (reference sequence). Trimming removed 6 bases from V and 2 bases from J; junction bases left unmatched: 5. The CDR3 nucleotides read TGTGCCAGCACCTGGGACAGGGGACCCTACGAGCAGTACTTC. This codes for CASTWDRGPYEQYF.

V gene TRBV6-5 combines with J gene TRBJ2-7; D uncertain. Germline CDR1 MNHEY, CDR2 SVGAGI. This CDR3 spans 13 amino acids. Trimming stripped 7 bases from V and 1 base from J, with 11 bases between. CDR3 residues: CASMADISYEQYF. The CDR3 DNA reads as TGTGCCAGCATGGCCGACATATCCTACGAGCAGTACTTC.

The chain links TRBV27 to TRBJ2-7; D is unresolved. This CDR3 spans 15 amino acids. V lost 8 bases and J 5 bases, leaving 22 bases between the germline ends. Germline V gene sequence: CDR1 MNHEY, CDR2 SMNVEV (reference sequence). The CDR3 coding sequence is TGTGCCAGCGGCACAGATTTTCTTTACCCCCACGAGCAGTACTTC. Its protein product is CASGTDFLYPHEQYF.

The CDR3 region has the DNA TGTGCCAGCTCACCACTATCAGGGCCCGGCTACACCTTC. Amino acids: CASSPLSGPGYTF. This chain joins TRBV18 and TRBJ1-2, with D possibly TRBD1 on 5 matching bases. The V gene lost 1 base and the J gene lost 8 bases, with 11 bases spanning the gap. The CDR3 contains 13 residues. Germline CDR1 KGHSH, CDR2 LQKENI.

This rearrangement joins TRBV21-1 to TRBJ1-1. TRBV21-1 is a pseudogene. The CDR3 totals 16 residues. The CDR3 DNA reads TGTGCCAGCAGCAAAAGATGGCCAGGGAGGAACACTGAAGCTTTCTTT. Its protein product is CASSKRWPGRNTEAFF.

This clone was picked up one time. The chain links TRBV19 to TRBJ2-7; D remains unclear. In germline, CDR1 is LNHDA, CDR2 SQIVND (reference sequence). The CDR3 spans 13 residues. Trimming left V 3 bases short and J 0 bases short, with 6 bases between. CDR3 nucleotide sequence: TGTGCCAGTAGTATGTGGGGCTCCTACGAGCAGTACTTC. Protein product: CASSMWGSYEQYF.

This chain uses TRBV18 with TRBJ1-2; D is unresolved. This CDR3 is 16 amino acids long. Germline CDR1 and CDR2: KGHSH and LQKENI. Trimming took 1 base from V and 2 from J, leaving 14 bases between them. CDR3 coding DNA: TGTGCCAGCTCACCACTAAAACGGCTCGTGAACTATGGCTACACCTTC. Protein: CASSPLKRLVNYGYTF.

This chain joins TRBV28 and TRBJ1-1, with 9 bases that match TRBD1. The J segment lost 5 bases and the V segment lost 5 bases, leaving 9 bases of the junction unmatched. Germline lookup yields CDR1 MDHEN and CDR2 SYDVKM. The CDR3 is 15 residues long. The CDR3 DNA reads as TGTGCCAGCAGTCCAAACAGGGGGCGAGATACTGAAGCTTTCTTT. It codes for CASSPNRGRDTEAFF.

In nucleotides, the CDR3 is TGCGCCAGCAGCTCCCTCGGGGGTTCCTACGAGCAGTACTTC. Its protein is CASSSLGGSYEQYF. The rearrangement uses TRBV5-1 and TRBJ2-7, with D maybe TRBD2 (6 bases). CDR1 is SGHRS and CDR2 is YFSETQ in the germline V gene. The ends were cut back, 3 bases at V and 1 base at J, with 11 bases in the middle. The length of the CDR3 is 14 residues.

This clone was counted a single time. This rearrangement joins TRBV10-2 to TRBJ2-4, with D possibly being TRBD2 (5 bases). Trimming cost V 2 bases and J 6 bases, with 8 bases left between them. Germline loops: CDR1 WSHSY, CDR2 SAAADI. CDR3 size: 13 residues. The CDR3 reads CASSEPSPNIQYF. The DNA for the CDR3 is TGCGCCAGCAGTGAGCCTAGCCCAAACATTCAGTACTTC.

The rearrangement uses TRBV5-6 and TRBJ2-7; 11 nucleotides match TRBD2. The germline gives CDR1 SGHDT, CDR2 YYEEEE. Unmatched junction bases numbered 8, after V lost 5 bases and J lost 1 base. This CDR3 region has 16 residues. CDR3: CASSSPGLAVSYEQYF. The CDR3 nucleotides are TGTGCCAGCAGTTCTCCGGGACTAGCGGTTTCCTACGAGCAGTACTTC.

The V and J genes are TRBV5-1 and TRBJ2-7; TRBD2 agrees at 12 bases. The J segment lost 1 base and the V segment lost 4 bases, leaving 6 bases of the junction unmatched. Germline CDR1 SGHRS, CDR2 YFSETQ. The CDR3 is 16 residues long. The CDR3 coding sequence is TGCGCCAGCAGCATGGGGACTAGCGGGTATTCCTACGAGCAGTACTTC. It translates to CASSMGTSGYSYEQYF.

The chain combines TRBV7-9 with TRBJ1-4, with a possible D match to TRBD1 (6 bases). The CDR3 sequence is 16 residues long. Germline CDR1 SEHNR, CDR2 FQNEAQ (reference sequence). V lost 1 base and J 4 bases, leaving 13 bases between the germline ends. Here the CDR3 reads CASSLDKGQLNEKLFF. CDR3 DNA sequence: TGTGCCAGCAGCTTAGATAAAGGACAGCTTAATGAAAAACTGTTTTTT.

This chain links TRBV10-3 with TRBJ2-5; either TRBD1 or TRBD2 may supply D (5 bases each). Germline-derived CDR1 and CDR2 are ENHRY and SYGVKD. Trimming stripped 0 bases from V and 5 bases from J, with 13 bases between. CDR3 length equals 15 residues. The CDR3 nucleotides are TGTGCCATCAGTGAGTCGAAGTGGGGCGGGGAGACCCAGTACTTC. Its protein is CAISESKWGGETQYF.

The count of this clone is one. The CDR3 loop is CATGGGKGRANEQFF. The DNA of the CDR3 is TGTGCCACCGGAGGGGGGAAAGGAAGGGCCAATGAGCAGTTCTTC. The chain carries TRBV9 and TRBJ2-1, with D possibly being TRBD1 or TRBD2 (6 bases each). The CDR3 loop spans 15 amino acids. Per the germline V gene, CDR1 is SGDLS and CDR2 is YYNGEE. The germline V and J ends were trimmed by 9 bases and 6 bases, with 22 bases remaining between them.

The rearrangement uses TRBV6-1 and TRBJ1-5; D is uncertain. V gave up 2 bases and J gave up 0 bases, with 5 bases separating them. The CDR3 consists of 14 residues. Germline V lookup: CDR1 MNHNS, CDR2 SASEGT. The CDR3 is CASSEHPSNQPQHF. The CDR3, as DNA: TGTGCCAGCAGTGAACACCCTAGCAATCAGCCCCAGCATTTT.